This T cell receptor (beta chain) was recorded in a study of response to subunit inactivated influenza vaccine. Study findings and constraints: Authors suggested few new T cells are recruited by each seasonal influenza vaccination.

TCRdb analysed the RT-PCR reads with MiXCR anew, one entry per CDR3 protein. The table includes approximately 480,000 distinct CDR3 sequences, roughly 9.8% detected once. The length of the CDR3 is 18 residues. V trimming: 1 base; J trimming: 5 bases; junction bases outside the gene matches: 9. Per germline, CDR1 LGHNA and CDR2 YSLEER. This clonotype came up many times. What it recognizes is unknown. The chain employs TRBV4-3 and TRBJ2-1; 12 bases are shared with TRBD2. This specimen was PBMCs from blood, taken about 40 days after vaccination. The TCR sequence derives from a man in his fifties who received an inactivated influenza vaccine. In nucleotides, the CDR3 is TGCGCCAGCAGCCAAGTGGGACCGACTAGCGGGGGAAACAATGAGCAGTTCTTC. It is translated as CASSQVGPTSGGNNEQFF.